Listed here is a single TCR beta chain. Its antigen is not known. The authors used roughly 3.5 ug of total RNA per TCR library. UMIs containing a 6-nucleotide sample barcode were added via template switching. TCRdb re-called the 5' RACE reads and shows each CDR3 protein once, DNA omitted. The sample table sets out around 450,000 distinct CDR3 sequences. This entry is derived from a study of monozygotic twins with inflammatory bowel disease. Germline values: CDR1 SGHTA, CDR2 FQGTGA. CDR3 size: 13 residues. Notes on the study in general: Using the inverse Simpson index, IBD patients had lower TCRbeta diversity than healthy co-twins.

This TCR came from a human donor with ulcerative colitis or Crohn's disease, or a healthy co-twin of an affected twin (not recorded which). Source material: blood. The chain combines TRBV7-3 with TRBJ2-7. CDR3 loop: CASSLTSGSEQYF.